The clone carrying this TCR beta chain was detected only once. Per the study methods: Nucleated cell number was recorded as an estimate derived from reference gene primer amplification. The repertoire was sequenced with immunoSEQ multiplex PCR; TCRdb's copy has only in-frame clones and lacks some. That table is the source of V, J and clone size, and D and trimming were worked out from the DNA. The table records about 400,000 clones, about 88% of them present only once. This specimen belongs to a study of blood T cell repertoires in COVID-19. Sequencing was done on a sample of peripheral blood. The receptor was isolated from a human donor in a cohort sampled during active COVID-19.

The CDR3, as DNA: TGTGCCAGCAGGCCGGGACAGGGTCAAATCTACAATGAGCAGTTCTTC. Translating it yields CASRPGQGQIYNEQFF. The chain recombines TRBV28 with TRBJ2-1; TRBD1 matches at 9 bases. V shed 6 bases and J 3 bases; nucleotides not matched to a gene: 9. Germline V gene data show CDR1 as MDHEN and CDR2 as SYDVKM. This CDR3 is built from 16 residues.